A single sample gave rise to the 6 T cell receptor beta chains below, sequenced in a study of T cells in Graves' hyperthyroidism and ophthalmopathy. The source material, RNA transcripts, was used to amplify TCR beta CDR3 regions. A set of HTBI primers served as the primers for a first-round RT-PCR of the TCR CDR3. MiXCR, applied by TCRdb to the multiplex PCR reads, yields one record per CDR3 protein. The sample contains hundreds of thousands of distinct CDR3 sequences, roughly 14% of which appear only once. The sample was blood. These receptors originate from a man aged 18 to 30 with Graves' ophthalmopathy.

This clonotype appeared a few times. The chain combines TRBV4-2 with TRBJ2-1; 10 positions agree with TRBD2. Germline V gene lookup returns CDR1 LGHNA and CDR2 YNFKEQ. Germline trimming cut 1 base from V and 9 bases from J; bases unmatched to any gene: 9. The CDR3 is 16 amino acids. In DNA, the CDR3 is TGTGCCAGCAGCCAAGCGCTGACTCTAGCGGGAGTTGAGCAGTTCTTC. Encoded protein: CASSQALTLAGVEQFF.

The table lists this clonotype with many counts. J is TRBJ2-4 and V is TRBV12-3 or TRBV12-4, with a tentative D call TRBD1 (5 bases). V lost 6 bases, J lost 6 bases, and 12 bases lay in between. The CDR3 spans 13 residues. The CDR3 DNA sequence: TGTGCCAGCAGCACCGGACAACGAAACATTCAGTACTTC. It translates to CASSTGQRNIQYF.

Ten or more counts support this clonotype. The gene calls are TRBV5-1 and TRBJ2-7; D remains unclear. This CDR3 spans 14 amino acids. Trimming pared 1 base from V and 4 bases from J, leaving 12 bases between. Per the germline V gene, CDR1 is SGHRS and CDR2 is YFSETQ. The CDR3 region has the DNA TGCGCCAGCAGCTTGAGTTTGACGGCTTACGAGCAGTACTTC. Residues: CASSLSLTAYEQYF.

The chain joins TRBV7-3 to TRBJ1-5, with D tentatively TRBD1 (6 bases). Germline CDR1 reads SGHTA; CDR2 reads FQGTGA. The CDR3 extends over 13 amino acids. V shed 5 bases and J shed 6 bases, with 11 bases lying between them. The CDR3 loop reads CASSAGDGQPQHF. The CDR3 DNA reads TGTGCCAGCAGCGCAGGGGACGGTCAGCCCCAGCATTTT.

This clonotype was observed a few times. The J gene is TRBJ2-1, the V gene TRBV29-1; 15 bases match TRBD2. The V and J ends lost 4 bases and 9 bases, in that order; junction bases with no gene match: 7. The CDR3 loop spans 15 amino acids. CDR1 and CDR2 from the germline V gene are SQVTM and ANQGSEA. The CDR3 nucleotides read TGCAGCGTTGCTCGGACTAGCGGGGGGGCGGTTGAGCAGTTCTTC. Amino acid sequence: CSVARTSGGAVEQFF.

The chain joins TRBV3-1 to TRBJ2-7; 9 nucleotides line up with TRBD1. J lost 2 bases, V lost 2 bases, and 1 base had no gene match. This CDR3 contains 14 residues. Germline V gene sequence: CDR1 LGHDT, CDR2 YNNKEL (reference sequence). The CDR3 spells CASSQYRGPYEQYF. The CDR3 nucleotides are TGTGCCAGCAGCCAATACAGGGGGCCCTACGAGCAGTACTTC.